This T cell receptor beta chain appears in the sequencing data of a study of T-cell memory formation after mild COVID-19. Turning to the study itself: Clustering of TCRs was largely donor specific. Study-wide results and limits: Memory from before infection featured some responding clones, which suggests cross-reactive memory joined. What remained unconfirmed was the SARS-CoV-2 specificity of second-wave clones peaking on day 37. From day 15 to 85, contracting clones were balanced between CD4 and CD8, whereas later expanders leaned toward CD4+.

This clonotype has just a few counts. Its specificity is unknown. MiXCR, applied by TCRdb to the 5' RACE reads, yields one record per CDR3 protein. The table lists 250,000 to 350,000 distinct CDR3 sequences, roughly an eighth of them singletons, with roughly 21% in the top ten. The CDR3 extends over 14 amino acids. V shed 1 base and J shed 7 bases, with 11 bases lying between them. CDR1 SGHRS and CDR2 YFSETQ come from the germline V gene. The chain joins TRBV5-1 to TRBJ2-2, with D possibly being TRBD1 (6 bases). The receptor comes from a man aged 18-30 years who had mild COVID-19 (a few samples of this study predate the infection). Cell type and time point are not known. Input material: PBMCs or a T cell subset sorted from them (not recorded which). CDR3 protein: CASSLNGGDGELFF. CDR3 in DNA: TGCGCCAGCAGCTTGAATGGGGGCGACGGGGAGCTGTTTTTT.